A single sample gave rise to the 21 T cell receptor beta chains below, sequenced in a study of blood T cell repertoires in COVID-19. Libraries were prepared by immunoSEQ multiplex PCR; TCRdb keeps only in-frame clonotypes and omits some of them. The sample yields hundreds of thousands of clones, 90% seen once. Sequencing used peripheral blood. All receptors come from a woman between 40 and 50 years old with COVID-19, enrolled during active disease.

The rearrangement links TRBV9 to TRBJ2-1, with 8 positions matching TRBD1. V gave up 1 base and J gave up 7 bases; unmatched junction bases: 10. CDR3 length equals 16 residues. CDR1 and CDR2 from the germline V gene are SGDLS and YYNGEE. The CDR3 here is CASSVTGQERGNEQFF. The CDR3 DNA follows: TGTGCCAGCAGCGTAACGGGACAGGAGAGGGGAAATGAGCAGTTCTTC.

The chain carries TRBV5-1 and TRBJ2-3; D gene unclear. V lost 3 bases, J lost 5 bases, and 4 bases lay in between. The CDR3 runs to 11 residues. CDR1 and CDR2 from the germline V gene are SGHRS and YFSETQ. The CDR3 DNA reads TGCGCCAGCAGCTCCCAAGATACGCAGTATTTT. The encoded protein is CASSSQDTQYF.

The chain recombines TRBV6-5 with TRBJ2-1; D might be TRBD1 (6 bases). CDR3 length equals 15 residues. Germline CDR1 is MNHEY and CDR2 is SVGAGI. The ends were cut back, 7 bases at V and 0 bases at J, with 13 bases in the middle. CDR3 protein: CASTRDTNSYNEQFF. CDR3 DNA sequence: TGTGCCAGCACTCGGGACACAAACTCCTACAATGAGCAGTTCTTC.

This sequence joins TRBV24-1 and TRBJ1-2; weak D call: TRBD1 (5 bases). Germline V lookup: CDR1 KGHDR, CDR2 SFDVKD. The CDR3 totals 17 residues. V lost 4 bases and J 7 bases, leaving 24 bases between the germline ends. The CDR3 loop is CATSDARGRGVVGGYTF. CDR3 coding DNA: TGTGCCACCAGTGACGCACGAGGTCGGGGGGTTGTAGGTGGCTACACCTTC.

This chain links TRBV5-1 with TRBJ2-5; D is possibly TRBD1 (6 bases). The germline V gene has CDR1 SGHRS and CDR2 YFSETQ. V was clipped by 3 bases and J by 2 bases, with 17 bases between them. This CDR3 is built from 16 residues. The CDR3 nucleotides are TGCGCCAGCAGCTCAAACCTCTACAGGGTTCAAGAGACCCAGTACTTC. As protein: CASSSNLYRVQETQYF.

The chain combines TRBV3-1 (or the pseudogene TRBV3-2) with TRBJ1-4; the match to TRBD1 covers 7 bases. The CDR3 is 19 amino acids. After removal of 4 bases from V and 8 bases from J, the junction contained 22 bases not matched to a gene. Germline assignment: CDR1 LGHDT and CDR2 YNNKEL (reference sequence). The DNA of the CDR3 is TGTGCCAGCAGCCCCCCCCCGACAGGGCGCCGGAGTAGTAGGGAAAAACTGTTTTTT. This encodes CASSPPPTGRRSSREKLFF.

This sequence joins TRBV2 and TRBJ2-4; D may be TRBD2 (6 bases). CDR3 length: 15 residues. Per the germline V gene, CDR1 is SNHLY and CDR2 is FYNNEI. Trimming pared 7 bases from V and 5 bases from J, leaving 18 bases between. CDR3 sequence reads: CASMKESGWENIQYF. CDR3 in DNA: TGTGCCAGCATGAAGGAGAGCGGGTGGGAAAACATTCAGTACTTC.

This chain links TRBV27 with TRBJ1-4; 10 bases map to TRBD1. The V gene end was trimmed by 5 bases and the J gene end by 6 bases; junction bases not matched to a gene: 12. In germline, CDR1 is MNHEY, CDR2 SMNVEV (reference sequence). This CDR3 comprises 17 residues. CDR3 residues: CASSPGATGGRDEKLFF. The CDR3 coding sequence is TGTGCCAGCAGTCCAGGTGCGACAGGGGGCCGGGATGAAAAACTGTTTTTT.

The chain uses TRBV6-6 and TRBJ1-5; D not certain. This CDR3 spans 15 amino acids. The ends were cut back, 5 bases at V and 2 bases at J, with 13 bases in the middle. The germline CDR1 and CDR2 sequences are MNHNY and SVGAGI (reference sequence). In DNA form, the CDR3 reads TGTGCCAGCAGTCGCGACAATCCTGGCAATCAGCCCCAGCATTTT. Translated, it gives CASSRDNPGNQPQHF.

The chain links TRBV6-5 to TRBJ1-6; tentative D call: TRBD1 (6 bases). From germline, CDR1 is MNHEY and CDR2 SVGAGI. Trimming took 5 bases from V and 6 from J, leaving 14 bases between them. CDR3 size: 15 residues. CDR3 in amino acids: CASSRRGNSNSPLHF. Written as DNA, the CDR3 is TGTGCCAGCAGTCGAAGGGGGAACTCTAATTCACCCCTCCACTTT.

The V gene is TRBV25-1, the J gene TRBJ1-5; a possible D gene is TRBD1 (5 bases). Trimming removed 2 bases at V and 2 bases at J, with 16 bases between. Germline V gene lookup returns CDR1 MGHDK and CDR2 SYGVNS. CDR3 size: 17 residues. The CDR3 DNA sequence: TGTGCCAGCAGTGAAGATCGGGGGGGTGGACGCAATCAGCCCCAGCATTTT. Amino acids: CASSEDRGGGRNQPQHF.

The chain joins TRBV11-3 to TRBJ2-3, with a weak D call TRBD1 (5 bases). Germline V gene sequence: CDR1 SGHNT, CDR2 YENEEA. Trimming took 3 bases from V and 2 from J, leaving 18 bases between them. The CDR3 contains 17 residues. As DNA, the CDR3 is TGTGCCAGCAGCTTTTCTCTAGGACAAGGGTCCACAGATACGCAGTATTTT. Its protein product is CASSFSLGQGSTDTQYF.

The chain employs TRBV28 and TRBJ1-5, with D possibly TRBD1 on 6 matching bases. V lost 3 bases and J 4 bases, leaving 10 bases between the germline ends. The CDR3 consists of 14 residues. Germline V gene lookup returns CDR1 MDHEN and CDR2 SYDVKM. The DNA of the CDR3 is TGTGCCAGCAGTTTGAGGACAGCTAATCAGCCCCAGCATTTT. It encodes CASSLRTANQPQHF.

This chain uses TRBV12-5 with TRBJ1-6, with unresolved D. Germline CDR1 reads LGHNT; CDR2 reads FRNRAP. CDR3 size: 13 residues. Trimming took off 8 bases at V and 0 bases at J, with 5 bases between the two ends. CDR3 amino acids: CASLSSYNSPLHF. CDR3 bases: TGTGCTAGTCTGAGCTCCTATAATTCACCCCTCCACTTT.

The chain carries TRBV30 and TRBJ1-1; D might be TRBD1 (6 bases). CDR1 and CDR2 (germline): GTSNPN, SVGIG (reference sequence). Trimming shortened V by 0 bases and J by 5 bases, and 16 bases separated the two germline ends. This CDR3 has 15 residues. The CDR3 reads CAWSVPRGAGTEAFF. In nucleotides, the CDR3 is TGTGCCTGGAGTGTACCGCGGGGGGCAGGGACTGAAGCTTTCTTT.

The chain couples TRBV6-6 to TRBJ2-5, with 10 bases aligning to TRBD1. The CDR3 has 14 residues. CDR1 MNHNY and CDR2 SVGAGI come from the germline V gene (reference sequence). Losses at the gene ends were 7 bases for V and 3 bases for J; bases not matched to a gene: 5. The CDR3 loop reads CASTTTGGEETQYF. In nucleotides, the CDR3 is TGTGCCAGCACCACGACAGGGGGCGAAGAGACCCAGTACTTC.

The chain joins TRBV6-5 to TRBJ1-2; D is possibly TRBD1 (5 bases). V lost 5 bases to trimming and J lost 4 bases, with 17 bases between them. CDR1 is MNHEY, CDR2 SVGAGI, per germline. The CDR3 loop spans 15 amino acids. Here the CDR3 DNA reads TGTGCCAGCAGTCCCACGGGGGGTGGGACCTATGGCTACACCTTC. Its translation: CASSPTGGGTYGYTF.

This sequence joins TRBV7-2 and TRBJ1-5; perhaps TRBD1 as D (5 bases). CDR3 length equals 14 residues. CDR1 is SGHTA and CDR2 is FQGNSA in the germline V gene. The V end was cut by 1 base, the J end by 15 bases, with 19 bases between. The CDR3 reads CASSLVGREGNMHF. CDR3 nucleotides: TGTGCCAGCAGCTTAGTGGGCAGGGAGGGAAATATGCATTTT.

The CDR3 spells CATSQASTDTQYF. DNA for the CDR3: TGTGCCACCAGCCAGGCGAGCACAGATACGCAGTATTTT. The V and J genes are TRBV24-1 and TRBJ2-3; D is uncertain. CDR3 length equals 13 residues. CDR1 is KGHDR and CDR2 is SFDVKD in the germline V gene. Between the trimmed V and J ends, which lost 7 bases and 0 bases, there was a span of 7 bases.

CDR3 amino acids: CASSVEGGDTQYF. The DNA for the CDR3 is TGTGCCAGCAGCGTAGAAGGGGGAGATACGCAGTATTTT. The chain carries TRBV9 and TRBJ2-3; D might be TRBD1 (6 bases). The CDR3 totals 13 residues. Germline CDR1 and CDR2: SGDLS and YYNGEE. V shed 0 bases and J shed 5 bases, with 7 bases lying between them.

V usage is TRBV10-3 and J usage is TRBJ2-7, with 7 positions matching TRBD1. There are 13 residues in the CDR3. Losses at the gene ends were 6 bases for V and 4 bases for J; bases not matched to a gene: 6. The V gene's germline CDR1 is ENHRY and CDR2 SYGVKD. CDR3 sequence: CAIREDRPYEQYF. CDR3 nucleotide sequence: TGTGCCATCAGGGAGGACAGGCCTTACGAGCAGTACTTC.